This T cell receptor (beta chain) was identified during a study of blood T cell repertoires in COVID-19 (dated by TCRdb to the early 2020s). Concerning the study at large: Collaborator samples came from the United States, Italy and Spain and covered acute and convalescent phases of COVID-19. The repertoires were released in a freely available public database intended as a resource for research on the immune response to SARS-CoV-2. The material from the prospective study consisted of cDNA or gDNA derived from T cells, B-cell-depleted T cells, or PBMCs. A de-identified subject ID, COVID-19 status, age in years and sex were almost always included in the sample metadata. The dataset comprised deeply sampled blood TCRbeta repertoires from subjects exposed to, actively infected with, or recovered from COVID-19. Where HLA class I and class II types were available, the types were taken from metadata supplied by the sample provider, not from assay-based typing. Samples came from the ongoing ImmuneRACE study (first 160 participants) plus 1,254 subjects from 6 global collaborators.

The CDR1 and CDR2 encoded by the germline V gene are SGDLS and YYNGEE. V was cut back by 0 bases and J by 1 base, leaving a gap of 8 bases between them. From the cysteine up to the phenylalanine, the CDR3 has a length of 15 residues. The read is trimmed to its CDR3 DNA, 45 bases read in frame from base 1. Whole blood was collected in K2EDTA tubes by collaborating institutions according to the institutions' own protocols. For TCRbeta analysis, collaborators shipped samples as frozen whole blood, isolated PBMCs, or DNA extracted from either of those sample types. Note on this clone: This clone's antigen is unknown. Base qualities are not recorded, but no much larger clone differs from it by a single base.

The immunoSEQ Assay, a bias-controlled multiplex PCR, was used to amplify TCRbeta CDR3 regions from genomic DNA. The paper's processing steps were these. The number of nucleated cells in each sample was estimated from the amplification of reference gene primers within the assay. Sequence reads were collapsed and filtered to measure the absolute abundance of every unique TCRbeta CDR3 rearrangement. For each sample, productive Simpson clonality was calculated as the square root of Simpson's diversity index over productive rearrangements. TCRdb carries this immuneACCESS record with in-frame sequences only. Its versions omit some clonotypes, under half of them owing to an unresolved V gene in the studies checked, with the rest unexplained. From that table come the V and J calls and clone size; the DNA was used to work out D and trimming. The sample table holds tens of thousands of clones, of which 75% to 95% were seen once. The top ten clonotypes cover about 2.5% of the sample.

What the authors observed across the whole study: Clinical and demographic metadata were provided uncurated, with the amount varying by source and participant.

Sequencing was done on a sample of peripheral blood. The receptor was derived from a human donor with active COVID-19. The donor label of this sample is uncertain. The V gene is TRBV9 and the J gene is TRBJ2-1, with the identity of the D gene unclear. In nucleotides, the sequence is TGTGCCAGCAGCGTAGACCCTAATTCCTACAATGAGCAGTTCTTC. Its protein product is CASSVDPNSYNEQFF.